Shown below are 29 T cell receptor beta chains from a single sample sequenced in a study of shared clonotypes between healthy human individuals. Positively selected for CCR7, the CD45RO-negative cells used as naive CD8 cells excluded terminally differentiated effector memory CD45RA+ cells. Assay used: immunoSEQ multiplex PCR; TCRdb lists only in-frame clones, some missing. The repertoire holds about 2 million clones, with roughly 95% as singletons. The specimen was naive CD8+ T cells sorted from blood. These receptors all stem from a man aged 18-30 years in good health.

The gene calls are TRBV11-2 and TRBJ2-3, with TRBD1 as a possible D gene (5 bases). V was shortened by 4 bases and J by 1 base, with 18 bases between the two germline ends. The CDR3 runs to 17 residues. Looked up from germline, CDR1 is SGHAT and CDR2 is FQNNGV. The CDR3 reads CASSSRPDTRGTDTQYF. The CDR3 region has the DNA TGTGCCAGCAGCTCCCGTCCGGACACACGGGGCACAGATACGCAGTATTTT. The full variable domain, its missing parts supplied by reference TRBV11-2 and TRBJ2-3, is EAGVAQSPRYKIIEKRQSVAFWCNPISGHATLYWYQQILGQGPKLLIQFQNNGVVDDSQLPKDRFSAERLKGVDSTLKIQPAKLEDSAVYLCASSSRPDTRGTDTQYFGPGTRLTVL.

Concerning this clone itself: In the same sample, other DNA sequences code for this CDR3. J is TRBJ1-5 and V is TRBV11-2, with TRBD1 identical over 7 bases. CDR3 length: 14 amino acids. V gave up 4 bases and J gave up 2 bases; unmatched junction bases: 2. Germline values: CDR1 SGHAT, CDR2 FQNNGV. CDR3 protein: CASSSGQGNQPQHF. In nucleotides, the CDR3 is TGTGCCAGCAGCTCCGGACAGGGCAATCAGCCCCAGCATTTT. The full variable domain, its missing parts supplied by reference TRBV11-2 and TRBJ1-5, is EAGVAQSPRYKIIEKRQSVAFWCNPISGHATLYWYQQILGQGPKLLIQFQNNGVVDDSQLPKDRFSAERLKGVDSTLKIQPAKLEDSAVYLCASSSGQGNQPQHFGDGTRLSIL.

The CDR3 nucleotides are TGTGCCAGCAGCCCCATAGGGACAGGGGCAGAAAATGAGCAGTTCTTC. This codes for CASSPIGTGAENEQFF. The rearrangement uses TRBV7-6 and TRBJ2-1, with 10 bases identical to TRBD1. The CDR3 loop spans 16 amino acids. From germline, CDR1 is SGHVS and CDR2 FNYEAQ. The trim removed 5 bases at V and 7 bases at J, leaving 11 bases unmatched.

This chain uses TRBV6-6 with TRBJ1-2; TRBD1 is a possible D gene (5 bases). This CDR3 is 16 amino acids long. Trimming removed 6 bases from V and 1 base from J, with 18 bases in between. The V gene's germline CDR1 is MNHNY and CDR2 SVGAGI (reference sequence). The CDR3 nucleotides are TGTGCCAGCAGGGCCCCGATCCAGAGGGGTAACTATGGCTACACCTTC. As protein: CASRAPIQRGNYGYTF.

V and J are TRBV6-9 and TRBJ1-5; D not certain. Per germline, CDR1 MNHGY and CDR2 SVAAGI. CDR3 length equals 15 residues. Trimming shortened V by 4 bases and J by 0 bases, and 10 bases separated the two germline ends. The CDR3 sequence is CASSFRGFSNQPQHF. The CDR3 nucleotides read TGTGCCAGCAGTTTTCGCGGATTTAGCAATCAGCCCCAGCATTTT.

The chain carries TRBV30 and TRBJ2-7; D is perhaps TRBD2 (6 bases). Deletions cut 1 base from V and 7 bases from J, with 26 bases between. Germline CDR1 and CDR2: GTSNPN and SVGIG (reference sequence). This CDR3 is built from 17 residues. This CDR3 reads CAWSGLFLAESGGEQYF. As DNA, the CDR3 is TGTGCCTGGAGTGGCTTATTTTTAGCGGAAAGTGGGGGGGAGCAGTACTTC.

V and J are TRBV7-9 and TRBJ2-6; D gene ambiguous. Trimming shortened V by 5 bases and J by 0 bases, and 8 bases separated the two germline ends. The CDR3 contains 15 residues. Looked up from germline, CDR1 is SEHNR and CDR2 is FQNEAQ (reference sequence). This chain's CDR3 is CASSGRPSGANVLTF. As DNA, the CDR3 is TGTGCCAGCAGCGGTCGCCCCTCTGGGGCCAACGTCCTGACTTTC. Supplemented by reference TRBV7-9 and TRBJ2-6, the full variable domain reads DTGVSQNPRHKITKRGQNVTFRCDPISEHNRLYWYRQTLGQGPEFLTYFQNEAQLEKSRLLSDRFSAERPKGSFSTLEIQRTEQGDSAMYLCASSGRPSGANVLTFGAGSRLTVL.

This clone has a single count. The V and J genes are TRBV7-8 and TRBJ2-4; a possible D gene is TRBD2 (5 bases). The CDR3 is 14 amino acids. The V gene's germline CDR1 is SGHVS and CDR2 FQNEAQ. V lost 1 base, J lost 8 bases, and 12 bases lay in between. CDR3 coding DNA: TGTGCCAGCAGCTTAGTGGGCGGGTCGGACATTCAGTACTTC. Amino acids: CASSLVGGSDIQYF.

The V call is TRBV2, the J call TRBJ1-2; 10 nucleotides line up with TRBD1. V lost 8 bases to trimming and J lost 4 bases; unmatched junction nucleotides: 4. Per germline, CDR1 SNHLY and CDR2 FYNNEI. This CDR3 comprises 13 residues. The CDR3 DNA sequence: TGTGCCAGCGAGGGACAGGGGCTCTATGGCTACACCTTC. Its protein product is CASEGQGLYGYTF.

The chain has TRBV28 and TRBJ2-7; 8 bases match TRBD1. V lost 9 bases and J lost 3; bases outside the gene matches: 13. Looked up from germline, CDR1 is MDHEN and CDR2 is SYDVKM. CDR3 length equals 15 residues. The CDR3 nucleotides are TGTGCCAGTGATCATGACAGGGGAGGAGGCTACGAGCAGTACTTC. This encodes CASDHDRGGGYEQYF.

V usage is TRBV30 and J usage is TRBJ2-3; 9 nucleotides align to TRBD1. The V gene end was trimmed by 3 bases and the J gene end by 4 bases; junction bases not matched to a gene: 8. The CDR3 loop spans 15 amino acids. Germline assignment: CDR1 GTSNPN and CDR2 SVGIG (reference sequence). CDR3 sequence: CAWSWTGAAADTQYF. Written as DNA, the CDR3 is TGTGCCTGGAGCTGGACAGGGGCAGCTGCAGATACGCAGTATTTT.

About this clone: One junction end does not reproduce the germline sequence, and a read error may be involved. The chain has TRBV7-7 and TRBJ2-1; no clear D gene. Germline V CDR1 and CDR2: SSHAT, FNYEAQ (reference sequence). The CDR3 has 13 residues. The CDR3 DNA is TGTGCTAGCAGTTCGTCCGAGACGGGTGAGCAGTTCTTC. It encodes CASSSSETGEQFF.

CDR3 in amino acids: CASSRGSANEQFF. CDR3 nucleotides: TGTGCCAGCAGCCGCGGGAGTGCGAATGAGCAGTTCTTC. The chain has TRBV13 and TRBJ2-1; 7 nucleotides line up with TRBD2. V lost 5 bases and J lost 7; bases outside the gene matches: 5. CDR1 PRHDT and CDR2 FYEKMQ come from the germline V gene (reference sequence). This CDR3 has 13 residues.

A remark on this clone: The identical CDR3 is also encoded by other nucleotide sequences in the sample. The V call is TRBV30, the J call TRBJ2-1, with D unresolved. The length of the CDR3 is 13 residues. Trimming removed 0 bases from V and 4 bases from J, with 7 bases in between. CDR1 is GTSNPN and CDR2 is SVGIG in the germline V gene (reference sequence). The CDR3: CAWSVASYNEQFF. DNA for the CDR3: TGTGCCTGGAGTGTTGCCAGTTACAATGAGCAGTTCTTC.

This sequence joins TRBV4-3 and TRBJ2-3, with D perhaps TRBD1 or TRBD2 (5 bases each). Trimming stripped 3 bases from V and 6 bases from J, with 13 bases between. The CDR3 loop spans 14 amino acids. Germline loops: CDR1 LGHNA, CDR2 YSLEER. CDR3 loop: CASSHSLGADTQYF. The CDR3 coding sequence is TGCGCCAGCAGCCATTCACTAGGGGCGGATACGCAGTATTTT.

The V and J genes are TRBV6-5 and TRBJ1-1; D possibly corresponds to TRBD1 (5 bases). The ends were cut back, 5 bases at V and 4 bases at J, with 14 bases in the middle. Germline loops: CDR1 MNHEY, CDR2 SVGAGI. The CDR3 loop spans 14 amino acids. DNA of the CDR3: TGTGCCAGCAGTATCGAGTCGGGGACCACTGAAGCTTTCTTT. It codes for CASSIESGTTEAFF.

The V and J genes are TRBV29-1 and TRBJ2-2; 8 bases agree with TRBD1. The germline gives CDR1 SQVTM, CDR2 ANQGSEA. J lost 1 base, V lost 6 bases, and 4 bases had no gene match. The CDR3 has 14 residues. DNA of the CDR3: TGCAGCGTGTCAGGGGGCAGGAACACCGGGGAGCTGTTTTTT. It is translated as CSVSGGRNTGELFF.

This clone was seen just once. The CDR3 nucleotides are TGCGCCAGCAGCATGGACACACATGAGCAGTTCTTC. It specifies CASSMDTHEQFF. The gene calls are TRBV5-1 and TRBJ2-1; tentatively, D is TRBD1 (5 bases). V lost 4 bases to trimming and J lost 8 bases, with 10 bases between them. Germline V gene sequence: CDR1 SGHRS, CDR2 YFSETQ. The CDR3 extends over 12 amino acids.

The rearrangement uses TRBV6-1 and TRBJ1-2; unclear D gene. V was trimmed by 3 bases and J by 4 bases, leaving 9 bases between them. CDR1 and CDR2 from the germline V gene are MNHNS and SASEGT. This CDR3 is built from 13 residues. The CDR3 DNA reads TGTGCCAGCAGTGACCACAGAGCCTATGGCTACACCTTC. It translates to CASSDHRAYGYTF.

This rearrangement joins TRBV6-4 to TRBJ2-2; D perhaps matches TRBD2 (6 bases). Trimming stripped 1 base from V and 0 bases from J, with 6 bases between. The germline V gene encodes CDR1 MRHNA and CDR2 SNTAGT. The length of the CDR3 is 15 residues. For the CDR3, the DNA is TGTGCCAGCAGTGACTGGGACTCGAACACCGGGGAGCTGTTTTTT. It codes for CASSDWDSNTGELFF.

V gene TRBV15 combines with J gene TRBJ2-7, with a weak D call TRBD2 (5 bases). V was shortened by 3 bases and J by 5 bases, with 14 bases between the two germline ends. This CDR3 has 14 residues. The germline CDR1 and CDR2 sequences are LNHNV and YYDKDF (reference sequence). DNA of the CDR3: TGTGCCACCAGCAGTTCCGGGGAGTCCCACGAGCAGTACTTC. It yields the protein CATSSSGESHEQYF.

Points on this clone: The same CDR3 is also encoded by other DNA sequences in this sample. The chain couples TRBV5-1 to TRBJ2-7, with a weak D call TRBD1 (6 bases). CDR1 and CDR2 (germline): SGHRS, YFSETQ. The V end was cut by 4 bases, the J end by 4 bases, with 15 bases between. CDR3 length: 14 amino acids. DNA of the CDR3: TGCGCCAGCAGCGCTGGAACAGGGTTATACGAGCAGTACTTC. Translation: CASSAGTGLYEQYF.

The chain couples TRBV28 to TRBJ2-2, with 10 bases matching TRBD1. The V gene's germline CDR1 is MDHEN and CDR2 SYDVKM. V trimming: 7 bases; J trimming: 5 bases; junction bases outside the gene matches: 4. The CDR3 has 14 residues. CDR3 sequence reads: CASTGQGGTGELFF. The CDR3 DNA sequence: TGTGCCAGCACCGGACAGGGGGGGACCGGGGAGCTGTTTTTT.

The CDR3 region is CASRTRVADSYNEQFF. CDR3 sequence (DNA): TGTGCCAGCAGAACCCGGGTGGCAGATTCCTACAATGAGCAGTTCTTC. The chain uses TRBV27 and TRBJ2-1; no definite D call. This CDR3 comprises 16 residues. Looked up from germline, CDR1 is MNHEY and CDR2 is SMNVEV (reference sequence). The V end was cut by 6 bases, the J end by 1 base, with 16 bases between.

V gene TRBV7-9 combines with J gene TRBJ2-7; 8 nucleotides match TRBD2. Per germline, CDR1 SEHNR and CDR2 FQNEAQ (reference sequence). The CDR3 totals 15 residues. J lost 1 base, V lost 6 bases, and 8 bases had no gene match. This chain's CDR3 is CASRSPGGGSYEQYF. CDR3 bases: TGTGCCAGCAGATCTCCCGGGGGGGGGTCCTACGAGCAGTACTTC.

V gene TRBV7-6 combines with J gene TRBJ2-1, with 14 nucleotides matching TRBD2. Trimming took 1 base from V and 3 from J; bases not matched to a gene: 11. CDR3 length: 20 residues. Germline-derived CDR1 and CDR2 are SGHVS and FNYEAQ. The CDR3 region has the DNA TGTGCCAGCAGCTTAGGGCCCCCGGGACTAGCGGGGGCCGACTACAATGAGCAGTTCTTC. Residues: CASSLGPPGLAGADYNEQFF.

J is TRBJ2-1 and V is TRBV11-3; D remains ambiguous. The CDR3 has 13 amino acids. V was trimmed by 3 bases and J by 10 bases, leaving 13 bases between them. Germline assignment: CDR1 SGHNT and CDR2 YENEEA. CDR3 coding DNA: TGTGCCAGCAGCTTCTCTACGTACGGGGAGCAGTTCTTC. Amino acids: CASSFSTYGEQFF.

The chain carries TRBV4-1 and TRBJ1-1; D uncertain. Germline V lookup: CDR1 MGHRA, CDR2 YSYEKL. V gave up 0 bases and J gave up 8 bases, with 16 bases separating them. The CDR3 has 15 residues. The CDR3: CASSQDRYDISEAFF. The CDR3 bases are TGCGCCAGCAGCCAAGATAGGTATGACATTTCGGAAGCTTTCTTT.

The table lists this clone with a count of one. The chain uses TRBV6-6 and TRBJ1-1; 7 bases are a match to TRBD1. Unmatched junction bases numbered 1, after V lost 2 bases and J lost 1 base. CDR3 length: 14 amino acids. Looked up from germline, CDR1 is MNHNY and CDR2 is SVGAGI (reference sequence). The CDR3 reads CASSYGQENTEAFF. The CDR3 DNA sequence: TGTGCCAGCAGTTACGGACAGGAGAACACTGAAGCTTTCTTT.